This T cell receptor (beta chain) is drawn from a study of blood T cell repertoires in COVID-19. Overall study context: Material from acute and convalescent COVID-19 was sourced from the United States, Italy and Spain. The cDNA or gDNA used as material had been derived from T cells, B-cell-depleted T cells, or PBMCs.

As originally analysed: Amplification with reference gene primers provided the estimates of nucleated cell counts. The repertoire was sequenced with immunoSEQ multiplex PCR; TCRdb's copy has only in-frame clones and lacks some. V, J and clone size reflect that table, while D and trimming were determined from the DNA. The sample has some 200,000 clones; around 81% are singletons. Before being deemed recovered, Cohort 3 donors had two negative PCRs, clearance, or symptom resolution. The sequence was obtained from a man aged 35 to 55 who had recovered from COVID-19. Sequencing input: PBMCs or T cells enriched from blood (not recorded which).

CDR3 loop: CASSFGQRNSPLHF. Here the CDR3 DNA reads TGTGCCAGCAGCTTCGGACAGCGCAATTCACCCCTCCACTTT. V and J are TRBV11-2 and TRBJ1-6; tentatively, D is TRBD1 (6 bases). CDR1 is SGHAT and CDR2 is FQNNGV in the germline V gene. Trimming left V 3 bases short and J 7 bases short, with 10 bases between. CDR3 length equals 14 residues.